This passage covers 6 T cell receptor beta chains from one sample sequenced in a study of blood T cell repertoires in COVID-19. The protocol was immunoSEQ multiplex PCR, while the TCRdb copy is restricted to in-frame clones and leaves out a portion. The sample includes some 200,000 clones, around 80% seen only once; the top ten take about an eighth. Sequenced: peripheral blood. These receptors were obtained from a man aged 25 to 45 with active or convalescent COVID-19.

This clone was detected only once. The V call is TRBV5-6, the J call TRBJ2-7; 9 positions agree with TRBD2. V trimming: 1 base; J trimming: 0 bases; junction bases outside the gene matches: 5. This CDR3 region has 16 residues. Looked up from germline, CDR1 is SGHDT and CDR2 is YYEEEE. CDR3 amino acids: CASSLMTSGLSYEQYF. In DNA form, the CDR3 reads TGTGCCAGCAGCTTGATGACTAGCGGCCTCTCCTACGAGCAGTACTTC. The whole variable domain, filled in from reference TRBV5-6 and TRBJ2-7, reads DAGVTQSPTHLIKTRGQQVTLRCSPKSGHDTVSWYQQALGQGPQFIFQYYEEEERQRGNFPDRFSGHQFPNYSSELNVNALLLGDSALYLCASSLMTSGLSYEQYFGPGTRLTVT.

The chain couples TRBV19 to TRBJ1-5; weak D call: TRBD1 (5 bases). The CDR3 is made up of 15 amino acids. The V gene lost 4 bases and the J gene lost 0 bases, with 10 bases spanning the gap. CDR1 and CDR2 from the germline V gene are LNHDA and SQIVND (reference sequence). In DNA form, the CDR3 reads TGTGCCAGTAGTACAGGACATCCTAGCAATCAGCCCCAGCATTTT. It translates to CASSTGHPSNQPQHF.

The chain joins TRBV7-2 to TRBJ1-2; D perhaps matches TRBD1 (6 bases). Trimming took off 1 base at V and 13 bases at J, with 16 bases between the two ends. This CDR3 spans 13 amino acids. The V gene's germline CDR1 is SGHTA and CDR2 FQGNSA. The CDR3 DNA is TGTGCCAGCAGCTTAGGGGACGAGAGAGGGGGCACCTTC. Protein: CASSLGDERGGTF.

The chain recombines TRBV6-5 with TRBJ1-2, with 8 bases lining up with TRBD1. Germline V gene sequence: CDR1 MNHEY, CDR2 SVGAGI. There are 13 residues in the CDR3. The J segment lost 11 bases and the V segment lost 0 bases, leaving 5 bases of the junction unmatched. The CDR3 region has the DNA TGTGCCAGCAGTTACTCGGACAGGGTGGGATACACCTTC. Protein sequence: CASSYSDRVGYTF.

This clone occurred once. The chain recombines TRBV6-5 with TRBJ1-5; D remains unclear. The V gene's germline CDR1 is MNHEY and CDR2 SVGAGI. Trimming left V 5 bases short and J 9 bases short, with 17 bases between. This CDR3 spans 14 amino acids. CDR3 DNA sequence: TGTGCCAGCAGTCCCCGGAGTCCGCGTGGGCCCCAGCATTTT. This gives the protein CASSPRSPRGPQHF.

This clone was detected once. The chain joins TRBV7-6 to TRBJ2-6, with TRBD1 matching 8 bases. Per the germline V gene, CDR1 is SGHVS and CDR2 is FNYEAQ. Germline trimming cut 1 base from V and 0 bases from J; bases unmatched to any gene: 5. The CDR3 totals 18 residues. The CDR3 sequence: CASSLGTGILSGANVLTF. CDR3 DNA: TGTGCCAGCAGCTTAGGGACAGGGATTCTCTCTGGGGCCAACGTCCTGACTTTC.